Listed here is a single T cell receptor beta chain. These data come from a study of OX40 agonist ivuxolimab in advanced cancers. Profiling relied on immunoSEQ multiplex PCR, and the TCRdb table lists in-frame clones only, not all of them. The table lists tens of thousands of clones, about four fifths of them singletons. V shed 1 base and J shed 6 bases, with 6 bases lying between them. CDR3 length equals 13 residues. Per germline, CDR1 LNHDA and CDR2 SQIVND (reference sequence). This chain joins TRBV19 and TRBJ2-2; D is ambiguous. The sequence was obtained from an adult with an advanced solid tumor such as melanoma, head and neck, liver or kidney cancer. The input for sequencing was CD4+ or CD8+ T cells sorted from blood, taken in a trial of the OX40 agonist ivuxolimab. The CDR3 here is CASSIGTAGELFF. The CDR3 DNA is TGTGCCAGTAGTATAGGAACAGCCGGGGAGCTGTTTTTT.